What follows are 9 T cell receptor beta chains derived from one specimen sequenced in a study of CD8+ T cells in alopecia areata. Sequencing relied on a cDNA template that was reverse transcribed from extracted RNA. Method: immunoSEQ multiplex PCR; TCRdb's copy keeps in-frame clones and lacks some. This repertoire shows roughly 200,000 clones, roughly 60% found once; its top ten account for more than 1.5%. The material sequenced was CD4+ T cells sorted from blood, taken at week 0. The source is a human donor with alopecia areata.

The genes are TRBV5-1 and TRBJ2-7; D ambiguous. V lost 2 bases and J 4 bases, leaving 10 bases between the germline ends. The CDR3 is 13 amino acids. Germline V CDR1 and CDR2: SGHRS, YFSETQ. CDR3: CASSLVGEYEQYF. The CDR3 DNA reads TGCGCCAGCAGCTTAGTGGGCGAATACGAGCAGTACTTC.

This clone is a singleton in its sample. The DNA for the CDR3 is TGTGCCACCAGCAGAGAAGAGGGGGGCGAGCAGTACTTC. It specifies CATSREEGGEQYF. The chain employs TRBV15 and TRBJ2-7; D may correspond to TRBD1 or TRBD2 (6 bases each). Germline CDR1 LNHNV, CDR2 YYDKDF (reference sequence). The length of the CDR3 is 13 residues. The germline V and J ends were trimmed by 0 bases and 6 bases, with 9 bases remaining between them. Looking up the rest from reference TRBV15 and TRBJ2-7 gives the full variable domain: DAMVIQNPRYQVTQFGKPVTLSCSQTLNHNVMYWYQQKSSQAPKLLFHYYDKDFNNEADTPDNFQSRRPNTSFCFLDIRSPGLGDTAMYLCATSREEGGEQYFGPGTRLTVT.

Here the CDR3 DNA reads TGTGCCAGCAGTGAATCCACAGCAAATCAGCCCCAGCATTTT. Its protein product is CASSESTANQPQHF. This sequence joins TRBV25-1 and TRBJ1-5, with D unclear. The CDR3 spans 14 residues. V was trimmed by 1 base and J by 4 bases, leaving 8 bases between them. Germline CDR1 and CDR2: MGHDK and SYGVNS.

This clone appeared a single time. The rearrangement joins TRBV25-1 to TRBJ2-2, with D unclear. The germline CDR1 and CDR2 sequences are MGHDK and SYGVNS. This CDR3 comprises 13 residues. V dropped 2 bases and J dropped 3 bases, with 4 bases sitting between them. The chain's CDR3 is CASSEGYTGELFF. The CDR3 DNA is TGTGCCAGCAGTGAAGGTTACACCGGGGAGCTGTTTTTT.

The J gene is TRBJ1-6, the V gene TRBV10-3, with D unresolved. The CDR3 consists of 13 residues. V dropped 5 bases and J dropped 8 bases, with 10 bases sitting between them. Per germline, CDR1 ENHRY and CDR2 SYGVKD. As DNA, the CDR3 is TGTGCCATCAGTTCCGGGTCTCATTCACCCCTCCACTTT. As protein: CAISSGSHSPLHF.

The V gene is TRBV30, the J gene TRBJ1-5, with D possibly matching TRBD1 (5 bases). The CDR3 is 13 amino acids. Germline values: CDR1 GTSNPN, CDR2 SVGIG (reference sequence). With 6 bases removed from V and 5 bases from J, the gap between germline ends came to 14 bases. The CDR3: CACSTAGDQPQHF. DNA for the CDR3: TGTGCCTGTTCGACAGCGGGAGATCAGCCCCAGCATTTT. Full variable domain (missing parts from reference TRBV30 and TRBJ1-5): SQTIHQWPATLVQPVGSPLSLECTVEGTSNPNLYWYRQAAGRGLQLLFYSVGIGQISSEVPQNLSASRPQDRQFILSSKKLLLSDSGFYLCACSTAGDQPQHFGDGTRLSIL.

As DNA, the CDR3 is TGCGCCAGCACCCGAGCTAGCGGGGTGACCGGGGAGCTGTTTTTT. The encoded protein is CASTRASGVTGELFF. V and J are TRBV5-1 and TRBJ2-2; TRBD2 agrees at 9 bases. From germline, CDR1 is SGHRS and CDR2 YFSETQ. This CDR3 spans 15 amino acids. The J segment lost 5 bases and the V segment lost 6 bases, leaving 8 bases of the junction unmatched.

The V gene is TRBV11-3, the J gene TRBJ2-4, with D possibly TRBD2 on 6 matching bases. With 7 bases removed from V and 5 bases from J, the gap between germline ends came to 15 bases. The germline V gene encodes CDR1 SGHNT and CDR2 YENEEA. The CDR3 is made up of 14 amino acids. CDR3: CASKPGDPENIQYF. For the CDR3, the DNA is TGTGCCAGCAAACCGGGGGACCCAGAAAACATTCAGTACTTC.

The genes are TRBV19 and TRBJ2-2; D remains unclear. The CDR3 spans 11 residues. Germline assignment: CDR1 LNHDA and CDR2 SQIVND (reference sequence). The V end lost 6 bases, the J end lost 4 bases, and 3 bases lay between the germline ends. CDR3 region: CASSITGELFF. In nucleotides, the CDR3 is TGTGCCAGTAGCATCACCGGGGAGCTGTTTTTT.